This T cell receptor beta chain was identified during a study of multiple sclerosis patients with progressive multifocal leukoencephalopathy. Study-level results: In most PML patients, TRB repertoires appeared less diverse by entropy.

About this clone itself: Its antigen is unknown.

Germline V gives CDR1 LNHNV, CDR2 YYDKDF (reference sequence). CDR3 size: 15 residues. Trimming stripped 1 base from V and 6 bases from J, with 13 bases between. TCRdb keeps only in-frame clones here, not all; method: immunoSEQ multiplex PCR. The repertoire consists of 25,000 to 30,000 clones, with around 89% occurring once and the leading ten covering roughly 1.3%. Time point of the sample: about a year of natalizumab therapy. J is TRBJ2-1 and V is TRBV15; D gene unclear. Material: PBMCs, obtained from a patient treated with natalizumab. The sequence was collected from a human donor with multiple sclerosis. CDR3 sequence reads: CATSRAWEGTNEQFF. Written as DNA, the CDR3 is TGTGCCACCAGCAGAGCGTGGGAAGGAACCAATGAGCAGTTCTTC.